The clone carrying this T cell receptor beta chain was picked up many times. The antigen is undetermined. These data belong to a study of early T cells in non-severe SARS-CoV-2 infection. Turning to the study itself: Investigators sequenced bulk RNA drawn from unsorted whole blood, and chains remained unpaired. General study findings and limits: Database matching using VDJdb favored anti-spike CD8 responses, with private and CD4 specificities left missing.

Individual cDNA molecules each received unique molecular identifiers attached to them. TCRdb re-derived calls from the 5' RACE reads in MiXCR, one entry per CDR3 protein. The sample shows about 46,000 distinct CDR3 sequences, almost 5.5% of them seen only once. Germline V lookup: CDR1 SGDLS, CDR2 YYNGEE. The CDR3 contains 18 residues. Unmatched junction bases numbered 8, after V lost 0 bases and J lost 4 bases. The chain employs TRBV9 and TRBJ2-2; TRBD2 agrees at 11 bases. The TCR sequence derives from an adult who was a healthcare worker with PCR-confirmed SARS-CoV-2 infection or an uninfected control (not recorded which). The material was whole blood, obtained at baseline. The CDR3: CASSVELAGALSTGELFF. The CDR3 DNA reads as TGTGCCAGCAGCGTAGAACTAGCGGGAGCTTTGAGCACCGGGGAGCTGTTTTTT. The full variable domain, its missing parts supplied by reference TRBV9 and TRBJ2-2, is DSGVTQTPKHLITATGQRVTLRCSPRSGDLSVYWYQQSLDQGLQFLIQYYNGEERAKGNILERFSAQQFPDLHSELNLSSLELGDSALYFCASSVELAGALSTGELFFGEGSRLTVL.